These 29 T cell receptor beta chains came from one sample sequenced in a study of shared T cell receptors in the human thymus. Some clones are missing from TCRdb's copy, which holds only in-frame ones; the method was immunoSEQ multiplex PCR. The profile shows 55,000 to 80,000 clones, about 95% of them singletons. Sequencing used thymocytes. The receptor source for this set is a human donor.

The rearrangement links TRBV2 to TRBJ1-2; the D is unclear. In germline, CDR1 is SNHLY, CDR2 FYNNEI. This CDR3 is 11 amino acids long. Trimming took off 5 bases at V and 5 bases at J, with 6 bases between the two ends. The CDR3 region is CASSRAYGYTF. In DNA form, the CDR3 reads TGTGCCAGCAGTAGGGCTTATGGCTACACCTTC.

This chain's CDR3 is CASSQGTHLFYGYTF. The CDR3 region has the DNA TGCGCCAGCAGCCAAGGGACACACCTTTTCTATGGCTACACCTTC. The chain recombines TRBV4-3 with TRBJ1-2, with D maybe TRBD1 (5 bases). The V and J ends lost 1 base and 4 bases respectively, with 13 bases between them. Germline loops: CDR1 LGHNA, CDR2 YSLEER. This CDR3 region has 15 residues.

The chain employs TRBV2 and TRBJ1-2; no clear D. Germline V gene lookup returns CDR1 SNHLY and CDR2 FYNNEI. V was shortened by 9 bases and J by 3 bases, with 17 bases between the two germline ends. This CDR3 comprises 14 residues. CDR3: CASTNPVNHYGYTF. In nucleotides, the CDR3 is TGTGCCAGTACCAATCCAGTAAATCACTATGGCTACACCTTC.

The chain uses TRBV7-9 and TRBJ1-2; D is perhaps TRBD1 (5 bases). The germline gives CDR1 SEHNR, CDR2 FQNEAQ (reference sequence). The CDR3 has 18 residues. V lost 1 base to trimming and J lost 5 bases, with 23 bases between them. Here the CDR3 DNA reads TGTGCCAGCAGCTTAGAGGGGACCCTCAGAGGGCCTCTGTATGGCTACACCTTC. Translated: CASSLEGTLRGPLYGYTF.

This rearrangement joins TRBV4-1 to TRBJ2-7; D remains unclear. The germline V gene encodes CDR1 MGHRA and CDR2 YSYEKL. The CDR3 contains 17 residues. V was clipped by 1 base and J by 4 bases, with 20 bases between them. The CDR3 protein is CASSQGPHGKASYEQYF. The CDR3 DNA follows: TGCGCCAGCAGCCAAGGTCCCCATGGGAAGGCCTCTTACGAGCAGTACTTC.

The chain links TRBV4-1 to TRBJ2-5; 8 positions match TRBD1. CDR3 size: 16 residues. V lost 0 bases and J lost 0; bases outside the gene matches: 3. CDR1 MGHRA and CDR2 YSYEKL come from the germline V gene. This CDR3 reads CASSQDDRGNQETQYF. The CDR3 DNA reads TGCGCCAGCAGCCAAGATGACAGGGGCAACCAAGAGACCCAGTACTTC.

The chain employs TRBV11-2 and TRBJ2-7; D is unresolved. The germline V and J ends were trimmed by 2 bases and 0 bases, with 20 bases remaining between them. This CDR3 is built from 18 residues. The germline V gene encodes CDR1 SGHAT and CDR2 FQNNGV. CDR3 bases: TGTGCCAGCAGCTTATTAGATGGATTCCTTCAGAGCTCCTACGAGCAGTACTTC. Translating it yields CASSLLDGFLQSSYEQYF.

This chain connects TRBV4-3 to TRBJ2-2; D may be TRBD1 (8 bases). There are 19 residues in the CDR3. V shed 4 bases and J shed 2 bases, with 23 bases lying between them. The germline V gene encodes CDR1 LGHNA and CDR2 YSLEER. The CDR3 DNA is TGCGCCAGCAGCCCAAAAGATCACACAGGGGGACTAAACACCGGGGAGCTGTTTTTT. Its protein product is CASSPKDHTGGLNTGELFF.

V and J are TRBV14 and TRBJ2-5; the D gene is possibly TRBD2 (5 bases). CDR1 and CDR2 from the germline V gene are SGHDN and FVKESK. Trimming cost V 1 base and J 1 base, with 25 bases left between them. The CDR3 spans 20 residues. CDR3: CASSQGATSGGPRVQETQYF. The CDR3 coding sequence is TGTGCCAGCAGCCAAGGGGCCACTTCGGGTGGGCCGCGGGTCCAAGAGACCCAGTACTTC. The entire variable domain, with the rest obtained from reference TRBV14 and TRBJ2-5, is as follows: EAGVTQFPSHSVIEKGQTVTLRCDPISGHDNLYWYRRVMGKEIKFLLHFVKESKQDESGMPNNRFLAERTGGTYSTLKVQPAELEDSGVYFCASSQGATSGGPRVQETQYFGPGTRLLVL.

V is TRBV19 and J is TRBJ1-3, with D hard to call. The CDR3 totals 15 residues. Germline V gene data show CDR1 as LNHDA and CDR2 as SQIVND (reference sequence). V lost 11 bases and J 1 base, leaving 18 bases between the germline ends. Here the CDR3 reads CAPKGSTPSGNTIYF. The DNA for the CDR3 is TGTGCCCCCAAAGGCAGTACCCCGTCTGGAAACACCATATATTTT. The full variable domain, with the rest looked up from reference TRBV19 and TRBJ1-3, is DGGITQSPKYLFRKEGQNVTLSCEQNLNHDAMYWYRQDPGQGLRLIYYSQIVNDFQKGDIAEGYSVSREKKESFPLTVTSAQKNPTAFYLCAPKGSTPSGNTIYFGEGSWLTVV.

The rearrangement joins TRBV23-1 to TRBJ1-6; a possible D gene is TRBD1 (6 bases). TRBV23-1 is flagged as an ORF with uncertain function. The CDR3 is 18 amino acids. The ends were cut back, 0 bases at V and 0 bases at J, with 12 bases in the middle. The CDR3 DNA reads TGCGCCAGCAGTCAATCGGGCAGGGGATACTCCTATAATTCACCCCTCCACTTT. It is translated as CASSQSGRGYSYNSPLHF.

The rearrangement uses TRBV2 and TRBJ2-7, with 9 nucleotides matching TRBD2. Germline V gene sequence: CDR1 SNHLY, CDR2 FYNNEI. The CDR3 has 16 amino acids. Germline trimming cut 2 bases from V and 2 bases from J; bases unmatched to any gene: 7. The chain's CDR3 is CASSESASGAAYEQYF. CDR3 coding DNA: TGTGCCAGCAGTGAATCGGCTAGCGGGGCGGCCTACGAGCAGTACTTC.

For the CDR3, the DNA is TGTGCCAGCAGTTACAGGGTTCGCTACGAGCAGTACTTC. It yields the protein CASSYRVRYEQYF. The chain employs TRBV6-5 and TRBJ2-7; no clear D. In germline, CDR1 is MNHEY, CDR2 SVGAGI. There are 13 residues in the CDR3. Trimming took off 2 bases at V and 3 bases at J, with 8 bases between the two ends.

This clone is a singleton in its sample. V usage is TRBV27 and J usage is TRBJ1-2; the match to TRBD1 covers 7 bases. From germline, CDR1 is MNHEY and CDR2 SMNVEV (reference sequence). The CDR3 is 17 residues long. The J segment lost 4 bases and the V segment lost 5 bases, leaving 16 bases of the junction unmatched. The CDR3 DNA sequence: TGTGCCAGCAGTCCAGGGACAGACGATCCACATGTCTATGGCTACACCTTC. Its translation is CASSPGTDDPHVYGYTF.

J is TRBJ2-4 and V is TRBV27; 7 bases fit TRBD1. After removal of 4 bases from V and 0 bases from J, the junction contained 9 bases not matched to a gene. Germline V CDR1 and CDR2: MNHEY, SMNVEV (reference sequence). The CDR3 has 17 residues. The DNA for the CDR3 is TGTGCCAGCAGTTCAAAGACAGGGTTCCTAGCCAAAAACATTCAGTACTTC. This sequence encodes CASSSKTGFLAKNIQYF.

V usage is TRBV25-1 and J usage is TRBJ1-2; D might be TRBD1 (6 bases). V shed 4 bases and J shed 4 bases, with 10 bases lying between them. The CDR3 contains 13 residues. Germline V gene lookup returns CDR1 MGHDK and CDR2 SYGVNS. The CDR3 region is CASSGDTRYGYTF. CDR3 sequence (DNA): TGTGCCAGCAGTGGGGACACCCGCTATGGCTACACCTTC.

V usage is TRBV7-4 and J usage is TRBJ2-2, with 7 bases fitting TRBD1. Losses at the gene ends were 6 bases for V and 1 base for J; bases not matched to a gene: 2. CDR1 and CDR2 (germline): SGHVT, SQSDAQ. CDR3 length equals 14 residues. DNA of the CDR3: TGTGCCAGCAGGGGACAGAGGAACACCGGGGAGCTGTTTTTT. Translated: CASRGQRNTGELFF.

V is TRBV7-2 and J is TRBJ2-5, with 7 bases matching TRBD2. This CDR3 is 15 amino acids long. Trimming took 2 bases from V and 2 from J; bases not matched to a gene: 5. Germline assignment: CDR1 SGHTA and CDR2 FQGNSA. The chain's CDR3 is CASSLSLAEQETQYF. The CDR3 nucleotides are TGTGCCAGCAGCTTAAGTCTAGCGGAGCAAGAGACCCAGTACTTC.

The V and J genes are TRBV5-1 and TRBJ1-5; weak D call: TRBD1 (5 bases). The CDR3 contains 15 residues. The V gene's germline CDR1 is SGHRS and CDR2 YFSETQ. V was cut by 4 bases and J by 0 bases, with 11 bases left in between. Written as DNA, the CDR3 is TGCGCCAGCAGCAGCCGGGACCATAGCAATCAGCCCCAGCATTTT. Protein sequence: CASSSRDHSNQPQHF.

V and J are TRBV7-9 and TRBJ2-3; D ambiguous. V was trimmed by 0 bases and J by 7 bases, leaving 11 bases between them. Germline lookup yields CDR1 SEHNR and CDR2 FQNEAQ (reference sequence). CDR3 length equals 14 residues. The CDR3 bases are TGTGCCAGCAGCTTAGCGCTGCAGTTCTATACGCAGTATTTT. Its protein product is CASSLALQFYTQYF.

The CDR3 loop reads CASSRGQSLQETQYF. For the CDR3, the DNA is TGTGCCAGCAGCCGAGGACAGTCCTTGCAAGAGACCCAGTACTTC. The rearrangement joins TRBV5-4 to TRBJ2-5, with a tentative D call TRBD1 (6 bases). V was clipped by 4 bases and J by 2 bases, with 15 bases between them. The CDR3 length is 15 residues. The germline V gene encodes CDR1 SGHNT and CDR2 YYREEE (reference sequence).

The chain joins TRBV6-1 to TRBJ2-5; D is possibly TRBD1 or TRBD2 (5 bases each). V lost 10 bases and J lost 2, with 11 bases in between. The CDR3 contains 12 residues. CDR1 is MNHNS and CDR2 is SASEGT in the germline V gene. The DNA of the CDR3 is TGTGCCACCCTTTGGGGGCAAGAGACCCAGTACTTC. It yields the protein CATLWGQETQYF.

The V call is TRBV21-1, the J call TRBJ1-1. TRBV21-1 is an annotated pseudogene. The CDR3 extends over 13 amino acids. The chain's CDR3 is CATPGGDEGEAFF. Written as DNA, the CDR3 is TGTGCCACCCCGGGTGGGGACGAGGGAGAAGCTTTCTTT.

The chain carries TRBV16 and TRBJ2-7; 8 nucleotides align to TRBD2. The germline CDR1 and CDR2 sequences are KGHSY and FQNENV. The junction had 21 bases not matched to a gene; V was cut back by 4 bases and J by 7 bases. The CDR3 is 18 amino acids. The CDR3 here is CASSLYFFELGLVREQYF. CDR3 sequence (DNA): TGTGCCAGCAGCCTTTACTTCTTCGAATTGGGACTAGTTCGTGAGCAGTACTTC.

V gene TRBV7-8 combines with J gene TRBJ1-1; TRBD1 matches at 7 bases. The germline gives CDR1 SGHVS, CDR2 FQNEAQ. J gave up 3 bases and V 5 bases, and 12 bases lay outside the gene matches. This CDR3 is built from 16 residues. As DNA, the CDR3 is TGTGCCAGCAGCGGCGGCAGGGGGAAAGGGCACACTGAAGCTTTCTTT. The encoded protein is CASSGGRGKGHTEAFF.

The DNA of the CDR3 is TGCGCCAGCAGCCAAGATTCGTGGACGGCCTACGAGCAGTACTTC. Protein product: CASSQDSWTAYEQYF. The chain combines TRBV4-3 with TRBJ2-7; D remains ambiguous. Trimming took off 0 bases at V and 2 bases at J, with 11 bases between the two ends. Germline CDR1 and CDR2: LGHNA and YSLEER. The CDR3 length is 15 residues.

The rearrangement links TRBV18 to TRBJ1-2; 8 nucleotides match TRBD1. The germline V gene has CDR1 KGHSH and CDR2 LQKENI. The CDR3 extends over 16 amino acids. V trimming: 5 bases; J trimming: 4 bases; junction bases outside the gene matches: 12. Here the CDR3 reads CASSSQTGGARYGYTF. CDR3 sequence (DNA): TGTGCCAGCTCATCACAAACAGGGGGAGCCCGCTATGGCTACACCTTC.

V is TRBV11-1 and J is TRBJ2-1, with TRBD1 matching over 7 bases. Trimming removed 6 bases from V and 1 base from J; junction bases left unmatched: 6. Germline values: CDR1 SGHAT, CDR2 FQDESV (reference sequence). This CDR3 is built from 15 residues. This CDR3 reads CASRRTGASYNEQFF. The CDR3 DNA follows: TGTGCCAGCAGGCGTACAGGGGCATCCTACAATGAGCAGTTCTTC.

A single count supports this clone. This chain connects TRBV29-1 to TRBJ2-3, with D uncertain. V gave up 5 bases and J gave up 2 bases, with 11 bases separating them. Germline-derived CDR1 and CDR2 are SQVTM and ANQGSEA. The CDR3 is 13 amino acids. The CDR3 DNA reads as TGCAGCGTTTCCTGGGCGGTCACAGATACGCAGTATTTT. It translates to CSVSWAVTDTQYF.